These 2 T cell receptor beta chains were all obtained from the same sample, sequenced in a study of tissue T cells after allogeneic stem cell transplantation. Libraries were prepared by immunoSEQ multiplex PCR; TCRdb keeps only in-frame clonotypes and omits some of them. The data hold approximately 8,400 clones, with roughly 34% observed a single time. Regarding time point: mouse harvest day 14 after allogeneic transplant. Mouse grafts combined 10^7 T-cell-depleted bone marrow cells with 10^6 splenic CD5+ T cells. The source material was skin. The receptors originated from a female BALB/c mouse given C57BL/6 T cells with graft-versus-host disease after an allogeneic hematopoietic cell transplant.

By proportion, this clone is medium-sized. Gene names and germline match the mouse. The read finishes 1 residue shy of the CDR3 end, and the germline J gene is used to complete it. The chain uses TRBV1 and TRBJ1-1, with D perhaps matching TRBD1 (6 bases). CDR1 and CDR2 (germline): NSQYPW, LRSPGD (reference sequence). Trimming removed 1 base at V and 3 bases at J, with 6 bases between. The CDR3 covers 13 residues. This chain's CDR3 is CTCSAGTDTEVFF. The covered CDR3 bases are TGCACCTGCAGTGCAGGGACAGACACAGAAGTCTTC.

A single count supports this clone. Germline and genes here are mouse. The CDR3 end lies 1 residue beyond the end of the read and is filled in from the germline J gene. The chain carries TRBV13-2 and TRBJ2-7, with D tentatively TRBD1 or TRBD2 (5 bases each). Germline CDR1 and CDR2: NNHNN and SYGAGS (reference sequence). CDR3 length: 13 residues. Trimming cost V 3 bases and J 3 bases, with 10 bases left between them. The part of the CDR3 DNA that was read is TGTGCCAGCGGTGGCGGGGGAGGCTATGAACAGTAC. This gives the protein CASGGGGGYEQY. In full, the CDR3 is CASGGGGGYEQYF.